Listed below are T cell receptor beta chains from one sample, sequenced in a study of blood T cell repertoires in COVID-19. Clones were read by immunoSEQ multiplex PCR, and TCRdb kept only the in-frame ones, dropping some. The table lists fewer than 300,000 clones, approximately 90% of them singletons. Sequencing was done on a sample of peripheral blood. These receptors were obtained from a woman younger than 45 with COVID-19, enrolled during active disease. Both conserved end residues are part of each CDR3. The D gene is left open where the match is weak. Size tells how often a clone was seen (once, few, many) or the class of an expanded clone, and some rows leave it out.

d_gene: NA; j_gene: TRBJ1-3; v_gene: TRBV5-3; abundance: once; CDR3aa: CARSRESSGNTIYF; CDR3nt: TGTGCCAGAAGCCGCGAGAGCTCTGGAAACACCATATATTTT
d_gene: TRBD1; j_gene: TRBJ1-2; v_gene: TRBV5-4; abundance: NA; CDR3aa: CASSGGQESWGYTF; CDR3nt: TGTGCCAGCAGCGGGGGACAGGAGTCGTGGGGCTACACCTTC
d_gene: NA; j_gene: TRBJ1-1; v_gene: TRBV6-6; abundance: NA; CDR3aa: CASSYPDLQGNTEAFF; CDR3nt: TGTGCCAGCAGTTACCCTGATCTACAGGGGAACACTGAAGCTTTCTTT
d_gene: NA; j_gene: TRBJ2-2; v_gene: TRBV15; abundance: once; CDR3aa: CATSRDPGANTGELFF; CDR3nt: TGTGCCACCAGCAGAGATCCGGGGGCGAACACCGGGGAGCTGTTTTTT
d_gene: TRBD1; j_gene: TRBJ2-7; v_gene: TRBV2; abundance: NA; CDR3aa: CASSTGQGKYEQYF; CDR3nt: TGTGCCAGTAGTACGGGACAGGGAAAATACGAGCAGTACTTC
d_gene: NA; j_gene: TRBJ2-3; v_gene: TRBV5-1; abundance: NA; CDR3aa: CASSLGPADTQYF; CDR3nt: TGCGCCAGCAGCTTGGGGCCCGCAGATACGCAGTATTTT
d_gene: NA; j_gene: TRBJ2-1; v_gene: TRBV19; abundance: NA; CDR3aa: CASNQGSWNRLSYNEQFF; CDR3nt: TGTGCCAGCAATCAGGGAAGTTGGAACCGCCTCTCCTACAATGAGCAGTTCTTC
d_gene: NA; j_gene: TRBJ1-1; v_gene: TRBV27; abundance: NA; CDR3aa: CASRDSLMNTEAFF; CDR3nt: TGTGCCAGCAGGGACAGTCTCATGAACACTGAAGCTTTCTTT
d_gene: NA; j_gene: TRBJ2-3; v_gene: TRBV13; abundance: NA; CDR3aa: CASSLEGDSTDTQYF; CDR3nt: TGTGCCAGCAGCTTAGAAGGGGATAGCACAGATACGCAGTATTTT
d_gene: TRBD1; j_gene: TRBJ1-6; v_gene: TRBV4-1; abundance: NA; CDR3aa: CASSQTAANRGHSYNSPLHF; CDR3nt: TGCGCCAGCAGCCAAACGGCGGCGAACAGGGGGCACTCCTATAATTCACCCCTCCACTTT